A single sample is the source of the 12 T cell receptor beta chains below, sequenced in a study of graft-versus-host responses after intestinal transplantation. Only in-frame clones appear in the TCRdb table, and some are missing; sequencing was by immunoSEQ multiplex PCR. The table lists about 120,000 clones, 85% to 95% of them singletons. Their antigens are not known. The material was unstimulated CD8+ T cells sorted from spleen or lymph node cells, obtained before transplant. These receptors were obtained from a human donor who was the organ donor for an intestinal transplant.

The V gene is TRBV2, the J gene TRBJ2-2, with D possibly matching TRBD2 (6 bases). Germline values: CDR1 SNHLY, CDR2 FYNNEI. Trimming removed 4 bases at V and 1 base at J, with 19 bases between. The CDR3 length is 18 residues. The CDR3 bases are TGTGCCAGCAGTGTTATTTGGCGGGGACCCCAGAACACCGGGGAGCTGTTTTTT. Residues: CASSVIWRGPQNTGELFF.

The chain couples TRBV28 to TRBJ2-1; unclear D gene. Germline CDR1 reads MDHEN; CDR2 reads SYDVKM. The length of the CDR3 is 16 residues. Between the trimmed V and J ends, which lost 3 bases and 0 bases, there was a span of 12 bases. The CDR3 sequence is CASSFNPGVSYNEQFF. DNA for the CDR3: TGTGCCAGCAGTTTCAATCCGGGCGTCTCCTACAATGAGCAGTTCTTC.

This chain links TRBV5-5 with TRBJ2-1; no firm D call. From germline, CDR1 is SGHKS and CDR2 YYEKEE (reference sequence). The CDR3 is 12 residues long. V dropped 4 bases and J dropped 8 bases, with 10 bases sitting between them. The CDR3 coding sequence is TGTGCCAGCAGCCCCGACTTCGATGAGCAGTTCTTC. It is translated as CASSPDFDEQFF.

The CDR3 nucleotides are TGTGCCAGCAGCGTAGAGGGCAGCCAAGAGACCCAGTACTTC. It encodes CASSVEGSQETQYF. The chain couples TRBV9 to TRBJ2-5, with no clear D. From germline, CDR1 is SGDLS and CDR2 YYNGEE. Between the trimmed V and J ends, which lost 0 bases and 1 base, there was a span of 7 bases. The CDR3 is 14 residues long.

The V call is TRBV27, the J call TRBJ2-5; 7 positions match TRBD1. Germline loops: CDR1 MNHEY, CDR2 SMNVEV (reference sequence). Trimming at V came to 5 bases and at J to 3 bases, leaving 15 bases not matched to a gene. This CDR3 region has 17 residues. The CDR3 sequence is CASSTLDPEQGKETQYF. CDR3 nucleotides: TGTGCCAGCAGTACTCTGGACCCCGAACAGGGGAAAGAGACCCAGTACTTC.

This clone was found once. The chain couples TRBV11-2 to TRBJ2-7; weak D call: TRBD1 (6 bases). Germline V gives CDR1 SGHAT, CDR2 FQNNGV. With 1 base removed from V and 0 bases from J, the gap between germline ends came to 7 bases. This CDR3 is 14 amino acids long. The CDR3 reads CASSLGTDSYEQYF. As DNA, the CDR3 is TGTGCCAGCAGCTTAGGGACAGACTCCTACGAGCAGTACTTC.

The CDR3 DNA sequence: TGCGCCAGCAGCCCGGGGTTCGAAGGGAACTATGGCTACACCTTC. It yields the protein CASSPGFEGNYGYTF. The chain couples TRBV4-1 to TRBJ1-2, with D unclear. Trimming stripped 4 bases from V and 2 bases from J, with 14 bases between. Looked up from germline, CDR1 is MGHRA and CDR2 is YSYEKL. This CDR3 has 15 amino acids.

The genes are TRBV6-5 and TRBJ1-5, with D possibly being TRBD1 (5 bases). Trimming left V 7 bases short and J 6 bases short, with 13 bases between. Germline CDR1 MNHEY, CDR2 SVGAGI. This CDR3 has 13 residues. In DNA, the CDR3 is TGTGCCAGCAAGGAAGGGGAGTTTCAGCCCCAGCATTTT. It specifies CASKEGEFQPQHF.

CDR3: CASSDTPGTGTGYTF. The CDR3 DNA sequence: TGTGCCAGCAGTGATACTCCCGGGACAGGAACTGGCTACACCTTC. The chain combines TRBV6-1 with TRBJ1-2; 8 positions match TRBD1. CDR3 length: 15 amino acids. Trimming took 3 bases from V and 7 from J; bases not matched to a gene: 10. Germline V gene data show CDR1 as MNHNS and CDR2 as SASEGT.

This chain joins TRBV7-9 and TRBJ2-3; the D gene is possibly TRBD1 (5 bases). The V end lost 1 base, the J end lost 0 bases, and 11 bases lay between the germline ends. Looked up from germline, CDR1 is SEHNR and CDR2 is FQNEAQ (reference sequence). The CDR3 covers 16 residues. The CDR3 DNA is TGTGCCAGCAGCTTAGAACGACAGCCTAGCACAGATACGCAGTATTTT. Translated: CASSLERQPSTDTQYF. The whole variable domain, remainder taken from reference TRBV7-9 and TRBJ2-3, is DTGVSQNPRHKITKRGQNVTFRCDPISEHNRLYWYRQTLGQGPEFLTYFQNEAQLEKSRLLSDRFSAERPKGSFSTLEIQRTEQGDSAMYLCASSLERQPSTDTQYFGPGTRLTVL.

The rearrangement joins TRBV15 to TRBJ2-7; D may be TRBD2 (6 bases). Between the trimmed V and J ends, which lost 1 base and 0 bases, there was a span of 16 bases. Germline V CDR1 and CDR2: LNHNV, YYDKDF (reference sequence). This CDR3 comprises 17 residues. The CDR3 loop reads CATSRGYSGDSSYEQYF. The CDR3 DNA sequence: TGTGCCACCAGCAGAGGATATAGCGGAGACAGCTCCTACGAGCAGTACTTC.

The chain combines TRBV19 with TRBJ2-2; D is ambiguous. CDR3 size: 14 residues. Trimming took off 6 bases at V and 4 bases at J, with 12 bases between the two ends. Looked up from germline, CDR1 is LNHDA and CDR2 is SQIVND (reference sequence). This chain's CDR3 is CASSLPRATGELFF. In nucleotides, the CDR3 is TGTGCCAGTAGCCTGCCTCGGGCCACCGGGGAGCTGTTTTTT.